This entry lists 2 T cell receptor beta chains sequenced from one sample in a study of blood T cell repertoires in COVID-19. Using immunoSEQ multiplex PCR, the repertoire was profiled, and TCRdb retains in-frame clones only, with some absent. This table holds around 250,000 clones, approximately 90% found once. Sequencing used PBMCs or T cells enriched from blood (not recorded which). Every receptor here comes from a human donor in a cohort exposed to, infected with or recovered from COVID-19 (not recorded which). The donor label of this sample is uncertain.

Comments on this clone: The identical CDR3 is also encoded by other nucleotide sequences in the sample. This chain joins TRBV9 and TRBJ2-5, with D possibly matching TRBD1 (6 bases). Deletions cut 1 base from V and 1 base from J, with 8 bases between. Germline V lookup: CDR1 SGDLS, CDR2 YYNGEE. This CDR3 is 14 amino acids long. CDR3 DNA: TGTGCCAGCAGCGTACGAGGGGGCCAAGAGACCCAGTACTTC. Amino acid sequence: CASSVRGGQETQYF.

This chain connects TRBV28 to TRBJ1-5; D gene ambiguous. Trimming pared 2 bases from V and 7 bases from J, leaving 12 bases between. CDR1 is MDHEN, CDR2 SYDVKM, per germline. This CDR3 contains 14 residues. The CDR3 DNA follows: TGTGCCAGCAGTTTAACGGGGAATGAGCAGCCCCAGCATTTT. Amino acid sequence: CASSLTGNEQPQHF. The whole variable domain, remainder taken from reference TRBV28 and TRBJ1-5, is DVKVTQSSRYLVKRTGEKVFLECVQDMDHENMFWYRQDPGLGLRLIYFSYDVKMKEKGDIPEGYSVSREKKERFSLILESASTNQTSMYLCASSLTGNEQPQHFGDGTRLSIL.